One sample yielded the 19 T cell receptor beta chains listed below, sequenced in a study of regulatory T cells in long-lasting Graves disease. Arm-PCR of CDR3 regions and iRepertoire HTBI primers were used to build TCR beta libraries. TCRdb used MiXCR to reprocess the multiplex PCR reads, holding one entry per CDR3 protein. Among over 300,000 distinct CDR3 sequences listed, around 16% were seen once. Stated time point: newly diagnosed GD, antithyroid drugs for less than 3 months. Following extraction of RNA from PBMCs, that RNA was used to make the TCR library. Sequenced material: peripheral blood mononuclear cells (PBMCs), taken at new diagnosis, from a patient treated with antithyroid drugs. The receptors come from a female donor with Graves disease.

There are a few counts of this clonotype. J is TRBJ2-3 and V is TRBV20-1; no clear D gene. The V and J ends lost 1 base and 8 bases respectively, with 16 bases between them. Germline V lookup: CDR1 DFQATT, CDR2 SNEGSKA (reference sequence). The CDR3 has 14 residues. CDR3 loop: CSARVLAASSTQYF. The DNA of the CDR3 is TGCAGTGCTAGAGTTTTGGCAGCCAGCTCTACGCAGTATTTT.

This clonotype was seen a few times. The V gene is TRBV12-3 or TRBV12-4, the J gene TRBJ2-6; D unclear. This CDR3 spans 14 amino acids. Trimming took off 0 bases at V and 4 bases at J, with 4 bases between the two ends. DNA for the CDR3: TGTGCCAGCAGTTTAGCGACGGGGGCCAACGTCCTGACTTTC. This gives the protein CASSLATGANVLTF.

In its sample, this clonotype was seen many times. The rearrangement joins TRBV3-1 to TRBJ1-2; D not certain. Germline CDR1 is LGHDT and CDR2 is YNNKEL (reference sequence). This CDR3 has 16 amino acids. The V end was cut by 2 bases, the J end by 3 bases, with 16 bases between. CDR3 amino acids: CASSQRRDTNHYGYTF. The CDR3, as DNA: TGTGCCAGCAGCCAAAGACGAGACACCAACCACTATGGCTACACCTTC.

This chain links TRBV7-2 with TRBJ2-2, with D perhaps matching TRBD1 (6 bases). Germline-derived CDR1 and CDR2 are SGHTA and FQGNSA. V dropped 7 bases and J dropped 3 bases, with 12 bases sitting between them. CDR3 length: 14 amino acids. DNA for the CDR3: TGTGCCAGCAATTACAGGGTGGACACCGGGGAGCTGTTTTTT. Protein product: CASNYRVDTGELFF. Full variable domain (missing parts from reference TRBV7-2 and TRBJ2-2): GAGVSQSPSNKVTEKGKDVELRCDPISGHTALYWYRQSLGQGLEFLIYFQGNSAPDKSGLPSDRFSAERTGGSVSTLTIQRTQQEDSAVYLCASNYRVDTGELFFGEGSRLTVL.

The V gene is TRBV12-3 or TRBV12-4, the J gene TRBJ2-3; D gene ambiguous. Trimming took off 3 bases at V and 11 bases at J, with 9 bases between the two ends. The CDR3 spans 11 residues. The CDR3, as DNA: TGTGCCAGCAGTTTCAATACAGAGCAGTATTTT. Translation gives CASSFNTEQYF.

This clonotype showed up many times. The chain carries TRBV11-2 and TRBJ2-1; the match to TRBD2 covers 9 bases. The CDR3 extends over 17 amino acids. Germline-derived CDR1 and CDR2 are SGHAT and FQNNGV. The J segment lost 8 bases and the V segment lost 6 bases, leaving 17 bases of the junction unmatched. CDR3 coding DNA: TGTGCCAGCAGACAAACTGTAGCGGGAGTGGGGGTCCATGAGCAGTTCTTC. It codes for CASRQTVAGVGVHEQFF.

Concerning this clonotype: At one of its ends the junction is not consistent with the germline gene, which may arise from a read error. The genes are TRBV6-4 and TRBJ2-7; either TRBD1 or TRBD2 may supply D (7 bases each). The CDR3 sequence is 16 residues long. Germline CDR1 MRHNA, CDR2 SNTAGT. This CDR3 is CANSYVGGTDSYEQYF. The CDR3 region has the DNA TGTGCCAACAGTTATGTCGGGGGGACAGACTCCTACGAGCAGTACTTC.

V and J are TRBV2 and TRBJ2-7; D is undetermined. V was trimmed by 5 bases and J by 6 bases, leaving 8 bases between them. The CDR3 is 11 amino acids. CDR1 and CDR2 from the germline V gene are SNHLY and FYNNEI. CDR3 in amino acids: CASSIRFEQYF. The CDR3 DNA follows: TGTGCCAGCAGTATAAGATTCGAGCAGTACTTC. Filled out from reference TRBV2 and TRBJ2-7, the complete variable domain reads EPEVTQTPSHQVTQMGQEVILRCVPISNHLYFYWYRQILGQKVEFLVSFYNNEISEKSEIFDDQFSVERPDGSNFTLKIRSTKLEDSAMYFCASSIRFEQYFGPGTRLTVT.

Of note for this clonotype: This sequence may be a read error, since a much larger clone differs from it by one base. The rearrangement joins TRBV25-1 to TRBJ2-1; possibly TRBD1 for D (6 bases). The CDR3 spans 15 residues. Germline assignment: CDR1 MGHDK and CDR2 SYGVNS. V shed 8 bases and J shed 4 bases, with 18 bases lying between them. CDR3 sequence (DNA): TGTGCCAGCCGAGCTCCTAGCAGGGGTTACAATGAGCAGTTCTTC. Translating it yields CASRAPSRGYNEQFF.

Ten or more counts support this clonotype. This chain joins TRBV13 and TRBJ2-3; tentative D call: TRBD1 (6 bases). V lost 4 bases and J 2 bases, leaving 22 bases between the germline ends. This CDR3 contains 18 residues. The V gene's germline CDR1 is PRHDT and CDR2 FYEKMQ (reference sequence). CDR3 sequence: CASSSRDITYGFTDTQYF. The CDR3 nucleotides are TGTGCCAGCAGCTCCCGGGACATTACTTACGGCTTCACAGATACGCAGTATTTT.

The chain employs TRBV6-2 or TRBV6-3 and TRBJ2-6, with 9 bases lining up with TRBD1. The J segment lost 2 bases and the V segment lost 4 bases, leaving 12 bases of the junction unmatched. Germline CDR1 reads MNHEY; CDR2 reads SVGEGT. The CDR3 runs 19 residues. The DNA for the CDR3 is TGTGCCAGCAGTTCTAACCTCGGGACAGGGAAGGCTGGGGCCAACGTCCTGACTTTC. Protein: CASSSNLGTGKAGANVLTF.

Many counts were recorded for this clonotype. The chain links TRBV24-1 to TRBJ1-2; 9 bases line up with TRBD1. Germline V gene lookup returns CDR1 KGHDR and CDR2 SFDVKD. V was pared by 4 bases and J by 1 base, with 6 bases of the junction left unmatched. There are 16 residues in the CDR3. The CDR3 reads CATSEEDRGRNYGYTF. CDR3 nucleotides: TGTGCCACCAGTGAGGAGGACAGGGGCCGTAACTATGGCTACACCTTC.

This clonotype was observed at least ten times. In DNA form, the CDR3 reads TGTGCCAGCAGCGACGGCAGGGAGCAGTACTTC. It specifies CASSDGREQYF. This sequence joins TRBV28 and TRBJ2-7, with unresolved D. Germline V gives CDR1 MDHEN, CDR2 SYDVKM. The CDR3 is made up of 11 amino acids. Trimming removed 6 bases at V and 7 bases at J, with 10 bases between.

This clonotype was detected many times. Here the CDR3 reads CASSLLRGTGKGNEQFF. CDR3 bases: TGTGCCAGCAGTCTACTCCGGGGGACAGGTAAAGGAAATGAGCAGTTCTTC. This sequence joins TRBV12-3 or TRBV12-4 and TRBJ2-1, with 8 nucleotides matching TRBD1. V was clipped by 5 bases and J by 7 bases; unmatched bases: 16. The CDR3 consists of 17 residues.

This clonotype was counted ten times or more. The CDR3 DNA sequence: TGTGCCAGCAGTTTTTCCGGCGGGACCGGGCGGAGGCCCCAGCATTTT. Translating gives CASSFSGGTGRRPQHF. The chain couples TRBV28 to TRBJ1-5; TRBD1 might be the D (5 bases). This CDR3 spans 16 amino acids. Germline CDR1 MDHEN, CDR2 SYDVKM. V lost 3 bases and J 9 bases, leaving 21 bases between the germline ends.

In this sample, this clonotype turned up many times. This chain uses TRBV7-2 with TRBJ2-5; tentatively, D is TRBD1 (6 bases). CDR3 length: 15 amino acids. The V end was cut by 4 bases, the J end by 0 bases, with 12 bases between. Looked up from germline, CDR1 is SGHTA and CDR2 is FQGNSA. The chain's CDR3 is CASSSHDRYQETQYF. The CDR3 region has the DNA TGTGCCAGCAGCTCACACGACAGGTACCAAGAGACCCAGTACTTC.

This clonotype was seen at least ten times. The chain has TRBV3-1 and TRBJ2-7; a possible D gene is TRBD2 (6 bases). Per the germline V gene, CDR1 is LGHDT and CDR2 is YNNKEL (reference sequence). The CDR3 has 12 amino acids. The CDR3 protein is CATGTQYYEQYF. DNA of the CDR3: TGTGCAACCGGGACTCAATACTACGAGCAGTACTTC.

This clonotype was observed a handful of times. This rearrangement joins TRBV28 to TRBJ1-2; no clear D. In germline, CDR1 is MDHEN, CDR2 SYDVKM. Trimming pared 7 bases from V and 0 bases from J, leaving 9 bases between. The CDR3 has 13 residues. The CDR3 sequence: CASTDGTNYGYTF. The CDR3 coding sequence is TGTGCCAGCACGGACGGGACTAACTATGGCTACACCTTC.

This clonotype appeared many times. This chain joins TRBV20-1 and TRBJ2-7; tentative D call: TRBD1 (6 bases). The CDR3 extends over 13 amino acids. V lost 4 bases, J lost 2 bases, and 12 bases lay in between. CDR1 and CDR2 from the germline V gene are DFQATT and SNEGSKA (reference sequence). Here the CDR3 DNA reads TGCAGTGCTAACCAGGGGACCGCCTACGAGCAGTACTTC. Its translation: CSANQGTAYEQYF.